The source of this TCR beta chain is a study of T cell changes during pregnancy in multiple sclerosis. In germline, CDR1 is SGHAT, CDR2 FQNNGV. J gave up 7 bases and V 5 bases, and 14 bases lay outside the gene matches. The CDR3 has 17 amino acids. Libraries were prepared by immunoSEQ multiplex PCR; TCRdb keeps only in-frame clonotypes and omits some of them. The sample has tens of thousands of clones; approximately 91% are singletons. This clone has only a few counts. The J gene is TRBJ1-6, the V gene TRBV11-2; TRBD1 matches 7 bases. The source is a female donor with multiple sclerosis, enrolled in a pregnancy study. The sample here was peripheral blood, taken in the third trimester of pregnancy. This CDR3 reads CASSGGVGGAKNSPLHF. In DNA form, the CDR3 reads TGTGCCAGCAGCGGAGGGGTAGGGGGCGCGAAGAATTCACCCCTCCACTTT.